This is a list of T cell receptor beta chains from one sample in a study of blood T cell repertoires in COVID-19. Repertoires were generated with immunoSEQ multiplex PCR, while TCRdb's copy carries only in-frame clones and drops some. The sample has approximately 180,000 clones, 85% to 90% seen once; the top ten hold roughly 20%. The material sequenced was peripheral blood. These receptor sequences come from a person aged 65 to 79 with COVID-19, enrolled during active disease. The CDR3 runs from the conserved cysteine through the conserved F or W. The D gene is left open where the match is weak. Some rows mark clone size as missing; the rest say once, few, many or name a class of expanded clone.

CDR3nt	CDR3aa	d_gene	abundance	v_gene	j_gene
TGTGCCAGCAGCTTGTACTCGGGACAGTATAATTCACCCCTCCACTTT	CASSLYSGQYNSPLHF	TRBD1	.	TRBV7-2	TRBJ1-6
TGTGCCAGCAGCTTAGTGGACAGGGAGGTTGGCTACACCTTC	CASSLVDREVGYTF	TRBD1	.	TRBV7-2	TRBJ1-2
TGTGCCATCCACTTAGGCGGACAGGGGTTCGGGACCGGGGAGCTGTTTTTT	CAIHLGGQGFGTGELFF	TRBD1	.	TRBV19	TRBJ2-2
TGTGCCAGCAGCCCAACTAGCGGCGGCATGTCAGATACGCAGTATTTT	CASSPTSGGMSDTQYF	TRBD2	.	TRBV9	TRBJ2-3
TGTGCCACCAGCAGATCTTCATGGTCTAGCGGGAGGGGCTCCTACAATGAGCAGTTCTTC	CATSRSSWSSGRGSYNEQFF	TRBD2	many	TRBV15	TRBJ2-1
TGTGCCAGCAGCTCTATTGATACGCAGTATTTT	CASSSIDTQYF	.	.	TRBV7-9	TRBJ2-3
TGCGCCAGCAGCTATGGAGGGAACACTGAAGCTTTCTTT	CASSYGGNTEAFF	.	.	TRBV5-1	TRBJ1-1
TGTGCCAGCAGCGTTAGCGGGGGGGCCGGTAATGAGCAGTTCTTC	CASSVSGGAGNEQFF	TRBD2	.	TRBV9	TRBJ2-1
TGTGCCAGTAGTGGTGTCGGCGAGGTCGGGGAGCTGTTTTTT	CASSGVGEVGELFF	.	.	TRBV19	TRBJ2-2
TGTGCCAGCAGAAGGTCAGTAGCGGGGGGGCGATGGGGTACGCAGTATTTT	CASRRSVAGGRWGTQYF	TRBD2	.	TRBV27	TRBJ2-3
TGTGCCAGCATACGTTCCCAGGGGGCGCAGAGGGCCAGCTATGGCTACACCTTC	CASIRSQGAQRASYGYTF	TRBD1	.	TRBV25-1	TRBJ1-2
TGCGCCAGCAGCCCGACAGGGTACGGGGCTAATGAAAAACTGTTTTTT	CASSPTGYGANEKLFF	TRBD1	.	TRBV5-1	TRBJ1-4
TGCGCCAGCAGTTTCCGGGACAGGGTCGTTTCCTACGAGCAGTACTTC	CASSFRDRVVSYEQYF	TRBD1	.	TRBV10-1	TRBJ2-7
TGTGCCTGGAGTGTATTCCAGGGGGCATTACTTTCTGGGGCCAACGTCCTGACTTTC	CAWSVFQGALLSGANVLTF	TRBD1	.	TRBV30	TRBJ2-6
TGTGCCAGCAGTTCTTCACTAGCGGGAGGGCCAGATACGCAGTATTTT	CASSSSLAGGPDTQYF	TRBD2	.	TRBV6-5	TRBJ2-3
TGTGCCTGGAGTGTAGGTGGGGGGTACAATGAGCAGTTCTTC	CAWSVGGGYNEQFF	.	few	TRBV30	TRBJ2-1
TGTGCCACCAGTGATCCCCGTGCGGGGTCGGGCACCGGGGAGCTGTTTTTT	CATSDPRAGSGTGELFF	.	.	TRBV24-1	TRBJ2-2
TGTGCCAGCAGCGTACAGGGTTTCGAAAAACTGTTTTTT	CASSVQGFEKLFF	.	.	TRBV7-8	TRBJ1-4
TGTGCCAGCAGTAAGGGACAAACAAAACTGTTTTTT	CASSKGQTKLFF	.	.	TRBV6-2/TRBV6-3	TRBJ1-4
TGTGCCAGTAGTCTAGCGGGAGTTAGCGAGCAGTACTTC	CASSLAGVSEQYF	TRBD2	.	TRBV19	TRBJ2-7
TGTGCCAGCAGCCAGAGGACAGGGGGTGACGGGGAGCTGTTTTTT	CASSQRTGGDGELFF	TRBD1	.	TRBV7-6	TRBJ2-2
TGTGCCCTCGACGGACTAGCGGGGGGGCCGGGGACCGGGGAGCTGTTTTTT	CALDGLAGGPGTGELFF	TRBD2	.	TRBV25-1	TRBJ2-2
TGTGCCAGCAGTGGGACAGGATTTGAAAAACTGTTTTTT	CASSGTGFEKLFF	TRBD1	.	TRBV2	TRBJ1-4
TGCAGTGCTAGAGACAGCTACGAGCAGTACTTC	CSARDSYEQYF	.	.	TRBV20-1	TRBJ2-7
TGTGCCACCAGTGCGGCGGGTGGACCAGACAGGGTTGGACACTACGAGCAGTACTTC	CATSAAGGPDRVGHYEQYF	TRBD1	.	TRBV24-1	TRBJ2-7
TGTGCCAGCAGCTTAGTGTGGTTGGCTAGCGGGAGAAATGGCGAGCAGTACTTC	CASSLVWLASGRNGEQYF	TRBD2	.	TRBV7-8	TRBJ2-7
TGTGCCAGCAGTCGACAGGGCAACTATGGCTACACCTTC	CASSRQGNYGYTF	TRBD1	.	TRBV12-3/TRBV12-4	TRBJ1-2
TGTGCCAGCGGGGACAGGGGGCTGGGCTACACCTTC	CASGDRGLGYTF	TRBD1	.	TRBV6-5	TRBJ1-2
TGTGCCACCAGCGCCCGACAGGCTAACACTGAAGCTTTCTTT	CATSARQANTEAFF	.	.	TRBV15	TRBJ1-1
TGTGCCAGCAGCGCTGGACAGATCTCTGGAAACACCATATATTTT	CASSAGQISGNTIYF	.	.	TRBV5-4	TRBJ1-3
TGTGCCAGCAGAAGTTCCGACAGACGGGAGACCCAGTACTTC	CASRSSDRRETQYF	.	.	TRBV7-9	TRBJ2-5
TGTGCCAGCAGTTTAGCGCTGAGCTATGGCTACACCTTC	CASSLALSYGYTF	.	.	TRBV12-3/TRBV12-4	TRBJ1-2
TGTGCCAGCAGCCAAGATGGGACTAGCGGGAGCTTAGGGACAGATACGCAGTATTTT	CASSQDGTSGSLGTDTQYF	TRBD2	.	TRBV4-2	TRBJ2-3
TGTGCCACCAGCTGGCTAGCGGGAGGTGCCTACGAGCAGTACTTC	CATSWLAGGAYEQYF	TRBD2	.	TRBV15	TRBJ2-7
TGTGCCAGCAGCTACAACAGGGGGCCCTACGAGCAGTACTTC	CASSYNRGPYEQYF	TRBD1	.	TRBV7-2	TRBJ2-7
TGTGCCAGCAGCTTAGTCCCCGAGGTAGAGTATGGCTACACCTTC	CASSLVPEVEYGYTF	.	.	TRBV7-2	TRBJ1-2
TGTGCCAGCAGCCAAGATTACATTAGCGCGCAGTTCTTC	CASSQDYISAQFF	.	.	TRBV3-1/TRBV3-2	TRBJ2-1
TGTGCCAGCAGTATTTACCCGGGACAACTCTACGAGCAGTACTTC	CASSIYPGQLYEQYF	.	.	TRBV27	TRBJ2-7
TGTGCCAGCAGCTCCCGTCCGGGACTAGCGGGAGGGTGGGACTACGAGCAGTACTTC	CASSSRPGLAGGWDYEQYF	TRBD2	once	TRBV7-2	TRBJ2-7
TGTGCCTGGAGTAGGGGACAGTCCTCTGGAAACACCATATATTTT	CAWSRGQSSGNTIYF	TRBD1	.	TRBV30	TRBJ1-3